This record covers a single T cell receptor (beta chain). These data come from a study of blood T cell repertoires in COVID-19. This CDR3 comprises 13 residues. The germline V gene has CDR1 SGHTA and CDR2 FQGTGA. The J segment lost 5 bases and the V segment lost 5 bases, leaving 3 bases of the junction unmatched. The protocol was immunoSEQ multiplex PCR, while the TCRdb copy is restricted to in-frame clones and leaves out a portion. This sample has about 99,000 clones, with about 91% found just once. The TCR was taken from a man aged 50-59 years with COVID-19, enrolled during active disease. The chain joins TRBV7-3 to TRBJ1-2, with 9 bases matching TRBD1. Sequenced: peripheral blood. The CDR3 here is CASSQGTGYGYTF. As DNA, the CDR3 is TGTGCCAGCAGCCAAGGGACAGGGTATGGCTACACCTTC. The whole variable domain, filled in from reference TRBV7-3 and TRBJ1-2, reads GAGVSQTPSNKVTEKGKYVELRCDPISGHTALYWYRQSLGQGPEFLIYFQGTGAADDSGLPNDRFFAVRPEGSVSTLKIQRTERGDSAVYLCASSQGTGYGYTFGSGTRLTVV.